This T cell receptor beta chain was captured by sequencing in a study of T-cell memory formation after mild COVID-19. Study results and caveats: Pre-infection memory held some responding clones, suggesting pre-existing cross-reactive T cells responded. The study found balanced CD4/CD8 in clones contracting day 15 to 85 and a CD4+ lean in later expanders.

Points on this clonotype: Its matching antigen is unknown.

One entry per CDR3 protein, called by TCRdb with MiXCR from the 5' RACE reads. Here the sample spans around 300,000 distinct CDR3 sequences, approximately 20% being singletons. Sequencing input: PBMCs or a T cell subset sorted from them (not recorded which). The sequence was obtained from a man aged 18 to 30 who had mild COVID-19 (a few samples of this study predate the infection). Cell type and time point are not known.

CDR3 nucleotides: TGTGCCAGCAGCCCCCAGAGCGGGGGGTTTGGGACCCAGTACTTC. It yields the protein CASSPQSGGFGTQYF. V gene TRBV7-2 combines with J gene TRBJ2-5; TRBD2 agrees at 9 bases. CDR1 and CDR2 (germline): SGHTA, FQGNSA. The junction had 11 bases not matched to a gene; V was cut back by 5 bases and J by 7 bases. There are 15 residues in the CDR3.